This T cell receptor beta chain derives from a study of neurological immune-mediated disorders. From the 5' RACE reads, TCRdb called clonotypes with MiXCR, one entry per CDR3 protein. The data contain approximately 58,000 distinct CDR3 sequences, 11% of them singletons. The starting material, 2 million PBMCs stored at -80 C, gave rise to the unsorted libraries. Looked up from germline, CDR1 is SQVTM and CDR2 is ANQGSEA. This CDR3 contains 12 residues. V lost 4 bases, J lost 6 bases, and 12 bases lay in between. This clonotype has a count of ten or more. This chain joins TRBV29-1 and TRBJ1-2; D is perhaps TRBD1 (5 bases). The sequence came from a man in his sixties in good health. Source material: PBMCs. Here the CDR3 DNA reads TGCAGCGTTGTTGGCAGGGATGATGGCTACACCTTC. Amino acids: CSVVGRDDGYTF.